This T cell receptor beta chain was sequenced for a study of blood T cell repertoires in COVID-19. Sequencing was performed with immunoSEQ multiplex PCR; in TCRdb, only in-frame clones are kept and a portion is missing. The sample carries approximately 270,000 clones, around 86% recorded once. The V gene's germline CDR1 is PRHDT and CDR2 FYEKMQ (reference sequence). J was trimmed by 9 bases and V by 5 bases; bases with no gene match: 10. The CDR3 extends over 14 amino acids. The specimen was PBMCs or T cells enriched from blood (not recorded which). The clonotype originates from a middle-aged man who had recovered from COVID-19. The chain joins TRBV13 to TRBJ2-1, with TRBD2 matching 7 bases. CDR3 in DNA: TGTGCCAGCAGCGAGGGAGCAGGGAGGGGTGAGCAGTTCTTC. This translates into CASSEGAGRGEQFF.